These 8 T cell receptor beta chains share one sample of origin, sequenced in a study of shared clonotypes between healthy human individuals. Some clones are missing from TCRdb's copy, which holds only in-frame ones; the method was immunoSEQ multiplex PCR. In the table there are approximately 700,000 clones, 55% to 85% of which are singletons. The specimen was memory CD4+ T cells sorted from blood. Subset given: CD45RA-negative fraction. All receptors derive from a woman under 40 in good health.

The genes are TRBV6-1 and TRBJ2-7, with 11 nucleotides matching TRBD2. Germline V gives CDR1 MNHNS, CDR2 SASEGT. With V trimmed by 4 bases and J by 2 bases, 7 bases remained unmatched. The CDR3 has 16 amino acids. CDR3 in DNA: TGTGCCAGCAGTGCAGAGGGACTAGCGGATACCTACGAGCAGTACTTC. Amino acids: CASSAEGLADTYEQYF.

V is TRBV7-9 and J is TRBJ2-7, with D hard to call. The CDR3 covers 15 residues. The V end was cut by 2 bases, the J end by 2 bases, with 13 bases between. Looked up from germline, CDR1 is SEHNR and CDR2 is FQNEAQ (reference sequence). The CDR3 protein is CASSLRATNTYEQYF. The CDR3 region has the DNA TGTGCCAGCAGCTTACGGGCGACAAATACCTACGAGCAGTACTTC.

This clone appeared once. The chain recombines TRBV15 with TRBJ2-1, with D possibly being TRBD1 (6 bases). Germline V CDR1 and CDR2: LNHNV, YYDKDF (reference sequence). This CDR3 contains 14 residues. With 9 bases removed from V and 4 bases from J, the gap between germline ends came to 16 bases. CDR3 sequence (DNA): TGTGCCACTGGGACAAGACATATTTACAATGAGCAGTTCTTC. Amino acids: CATGTRHIYNEQFF.

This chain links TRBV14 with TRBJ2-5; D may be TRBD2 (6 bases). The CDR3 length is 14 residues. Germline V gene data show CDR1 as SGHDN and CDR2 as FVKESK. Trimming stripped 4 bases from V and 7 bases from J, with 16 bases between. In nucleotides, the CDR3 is TGTGCCAGCAGCCTCCTCGGCGGGGATGCGACCCAGTACTTC. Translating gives CASSLLGGDATQYF.

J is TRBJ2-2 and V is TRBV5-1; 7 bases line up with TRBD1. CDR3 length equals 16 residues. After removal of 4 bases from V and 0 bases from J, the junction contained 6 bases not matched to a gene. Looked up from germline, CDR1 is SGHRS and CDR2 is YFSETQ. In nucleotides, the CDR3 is TGCGCCAGCAGCGCAGGGACAGATTCGAACACCGGGGAGCTGTTTTTT. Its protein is CASSAGTDSNTGELFF.

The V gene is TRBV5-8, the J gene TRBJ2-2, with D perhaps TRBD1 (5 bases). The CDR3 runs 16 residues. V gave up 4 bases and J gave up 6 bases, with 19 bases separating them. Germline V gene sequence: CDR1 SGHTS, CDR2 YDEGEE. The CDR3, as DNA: TGTGCCAGCAGCAACCGACAGCTCAGGGCCTCCGGGGAGCTGTTTTTT. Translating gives CASSNRQLRASGELFF.

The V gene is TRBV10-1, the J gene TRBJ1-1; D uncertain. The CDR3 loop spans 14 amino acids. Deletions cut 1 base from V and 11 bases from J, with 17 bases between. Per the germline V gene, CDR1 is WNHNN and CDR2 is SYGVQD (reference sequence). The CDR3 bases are TGCGCCAGCAGTGAGTTTTCGGGTGGGCAGTCGGCTTTCTTT. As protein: CASSEFSGGQSAFF.

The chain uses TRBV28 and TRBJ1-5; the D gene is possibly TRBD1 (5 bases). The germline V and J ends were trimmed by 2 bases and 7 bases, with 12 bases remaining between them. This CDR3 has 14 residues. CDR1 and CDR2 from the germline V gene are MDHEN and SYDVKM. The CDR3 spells CASSLTGLWQPQHF. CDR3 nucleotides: TGTGCCAGCAGTTTAACGGGGCTGTGGCAGCCCCAGCATTTT.